This T cell receptor beta chain was identified during a study of OX40 agonist ivuxolimab in advanced cancers. Study in general: Patients with hepatocellular carcinoma, melanoma, renal cell or head and neck cancer made up the dose-escalation patients.

J lost 5 bases, V lost 4 bases, and 3 bases had no gene match. Per germline, CDR1 MDHEN and CDR2 SYDVKM. The length of the CDR3 is 14 residues. Autoimmune disease history or systemic immunosuppression disqualified patients. Repertoires were generated with immunoSEQ multiplex PCR, while TCRdb's copy carries only in-frame clones and drops some. The data show about 73,000 clones, about 87% seen once. This chain joins TRBV28 and TRBJ2-5; 11 bases match TRBD1. Sequences were derived from CD4+ or CD8+ T cells sorted from blood, sampled in a trial of the OX40 agonist ivuxolimab. This receptor was taken from an adult with an advanced solid tumor such as melanoma, head and neck, liver or kidney cancer. The CDR3 here is CASSWTGGAETQYF. In DNA form, the CDR3 reads TGTGCCAGCAGTTGGACAGGGGGCGCGGAGACCCAGTACTTC.